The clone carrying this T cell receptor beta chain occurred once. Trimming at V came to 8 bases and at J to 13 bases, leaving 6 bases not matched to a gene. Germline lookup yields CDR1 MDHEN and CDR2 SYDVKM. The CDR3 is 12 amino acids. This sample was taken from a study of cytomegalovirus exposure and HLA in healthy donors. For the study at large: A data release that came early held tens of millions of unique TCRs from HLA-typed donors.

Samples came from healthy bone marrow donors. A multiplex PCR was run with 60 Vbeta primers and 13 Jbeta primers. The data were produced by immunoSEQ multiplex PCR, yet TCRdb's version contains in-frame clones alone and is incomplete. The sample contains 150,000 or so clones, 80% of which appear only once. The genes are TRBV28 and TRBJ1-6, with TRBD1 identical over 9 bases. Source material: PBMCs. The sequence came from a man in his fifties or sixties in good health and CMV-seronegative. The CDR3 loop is CASGTGSSPLHF. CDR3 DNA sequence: TGTGCCAGCGGGACAGGGAGTTCGCCCCTCCACTTT. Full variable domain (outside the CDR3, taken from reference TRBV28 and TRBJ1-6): DVKVTQSSRYLVKRTGEKVFLECVQDMDHENMFWYRQDPGLGLRLIYFSYDVKMKEKGDIPEGYSVSREKKERFSLILESASTNQTSMYLCASGTGSSPLHFGNGTRLTVT.